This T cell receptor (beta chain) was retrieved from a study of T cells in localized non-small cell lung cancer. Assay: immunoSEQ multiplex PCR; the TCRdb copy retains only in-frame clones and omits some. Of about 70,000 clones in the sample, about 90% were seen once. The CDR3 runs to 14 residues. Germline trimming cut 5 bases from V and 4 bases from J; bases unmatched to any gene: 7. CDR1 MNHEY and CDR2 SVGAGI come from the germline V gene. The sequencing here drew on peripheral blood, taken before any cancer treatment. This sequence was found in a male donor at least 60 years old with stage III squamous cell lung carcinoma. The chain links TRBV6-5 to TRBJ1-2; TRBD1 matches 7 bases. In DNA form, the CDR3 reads TGTGCCAGCAGTCTTGACAGGACAGGCTATGGCTACACCTTC. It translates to CASSLDRTGYGYTF.